A single TCR beta chain is shown here with its context. The sample comes from a study of blood T cell repertoires in COVID-19. Method: immunoSEQ multiplex PCR; TCRdb's copy keeps in-frame clones and lacks some. The profile shows tens of thousands of clones, more than 75% of them singletons. Sequences were obtained from peripheral blood. This TCR derives from a middle-aged man with active COVID-19.

The CDR3 bases are TGTGCCATCAGTGGGCGGGAAGCCGGGGAGCTGTTTTTT. As protein: CAISGREAGELFF. V gene TRBV10-3 combines with J gene TRBJ2-2; a weak D match, TRBD2 (6 bases). Germline assignment: CDR1 ENHRY and CDR2 SYGVKD. V lost 4 bases and J 6 bases, leaving 9 bases between the germline ends. This CDR3 region has 13 residues.